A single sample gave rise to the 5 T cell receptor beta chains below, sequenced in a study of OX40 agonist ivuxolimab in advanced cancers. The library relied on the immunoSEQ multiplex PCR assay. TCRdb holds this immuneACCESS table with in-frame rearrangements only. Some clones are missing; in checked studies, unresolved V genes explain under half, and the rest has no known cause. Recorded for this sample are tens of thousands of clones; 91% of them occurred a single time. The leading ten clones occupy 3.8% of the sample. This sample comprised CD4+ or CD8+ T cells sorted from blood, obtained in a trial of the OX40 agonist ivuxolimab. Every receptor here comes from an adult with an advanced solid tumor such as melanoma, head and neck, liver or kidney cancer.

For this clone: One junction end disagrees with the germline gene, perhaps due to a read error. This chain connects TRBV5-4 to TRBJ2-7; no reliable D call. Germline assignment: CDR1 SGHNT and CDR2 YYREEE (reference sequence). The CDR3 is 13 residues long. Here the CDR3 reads CVSSLLGEYEQYF. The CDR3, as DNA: TGTGTCAGCAGCTTGCTCGGAGAATACGAGCAGTACTTC.

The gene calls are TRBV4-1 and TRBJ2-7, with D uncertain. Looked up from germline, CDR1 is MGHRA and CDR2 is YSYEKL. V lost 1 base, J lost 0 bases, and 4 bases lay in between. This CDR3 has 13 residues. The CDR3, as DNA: TGCGCCAGCAGCCAAGGTCCCTCCTACGAGCAGTACTTC. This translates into CASSQGPSYEQYF.

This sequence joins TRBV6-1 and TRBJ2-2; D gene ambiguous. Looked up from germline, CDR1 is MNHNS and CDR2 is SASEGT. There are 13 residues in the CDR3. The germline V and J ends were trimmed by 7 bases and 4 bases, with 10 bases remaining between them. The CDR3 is CASNPSSTGELFF. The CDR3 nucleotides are TGTGCCAGCAATCCAAGTAGCACCGGGGAGCTGTTTTTT.

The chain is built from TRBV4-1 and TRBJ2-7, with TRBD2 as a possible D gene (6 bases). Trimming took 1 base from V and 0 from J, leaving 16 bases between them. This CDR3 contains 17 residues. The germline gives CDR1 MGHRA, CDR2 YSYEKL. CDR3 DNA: TGCGCCAGCAGCCAAGGGTTTCACGGGACTCCCTCCTACGAGCAGTACTTC. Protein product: CASSQGFHGTPSYEQYF.

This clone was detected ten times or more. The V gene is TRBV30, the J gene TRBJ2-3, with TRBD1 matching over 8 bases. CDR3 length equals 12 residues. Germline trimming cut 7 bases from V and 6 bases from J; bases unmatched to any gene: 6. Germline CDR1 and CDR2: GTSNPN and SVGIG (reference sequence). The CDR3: CASDRAGDTQYF. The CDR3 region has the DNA TGTGCCTCGGACAGGGCGGGTGATACGCAGTATTTT.